Listed below are T cell receptor beta chains from one sample, sequenced in a study of T cell responses to AZD1222 COVID-19 vaccine. Some clones are missing from TCRdb's copy, which holds only in-frame ones; the method was immunoSEQ multiplex PCR. The profile shows 150,000 to 200,000 clones, around 86% of them singletons. Here the sequenced sample was peripheral blood, taken on day 0 of MenACWY control vaccination. These receptors were obtained from an adult in good health. Both conserved end residues are part of each CDR3. The D gene is left open where the match is weak. Only part of the rows carry a size: once, few, many, or a class if the clone is expanded.

>TRBD1|TRBV6-5|TRBJ1-2|-
TGTGCCAGCAGTCGGACAGGAGAGGCCTATGGCTACACCTTC
CASSRTGEAYGYTF
>-|TRBV5-1|TRBJ1-1|-
TGCGCCAGCAGCCTCTCCGTGGGGGAACCTGAAGCTTTCTTT
CASSLSVGEPEAFF
>-|TRBV7-9|TRBJ2-5|-
TGTGCCAGCAGCATCCAAGAGACCCAGTACTTC
CASSIQETQYF
>-|TRBV6-5|TRBJ1-2|-
TGTGCCAGCAGTTACATGCAGGGGCGGATCGGCTACACCTTC
CASSYMQGRIGYTF
>-|TRBV6-2/TRBV6-3|TRBJ1-1|-
TGTGCCAGCAGTTCCCTACAGGTGGAAGCTTTCTTT
CASSSLQVEAFF
>-|TRBV29-1|TRBJ2-2|-
TGCAGCGTGCCAAGGGGGGGCACGAACACCGGGGAGCTGTTTTTT
CSVPRGGTNTGELFF
>-|TRBV29-1|TRBJ2-1|-
TGCAGCGTTGAAGGATATAAATACAATGAGCAGTTCTTC
CSVEGYKYNEQFF
>-|TRBV6-5|TRBJ2-1|-
TGTGCCAGCAGTACGGGATTGCGCAATGAGCAGTTCTTC
CASSTGLRNEQFF
>-|TRBV5-4|TRBJ2-7|once
TGTGCCAGCAGCTCGAGACAGGATACCTACGAGCAGTACTTC
CASSSRQDTYEQYF
>-|TRBV7-9|TRBJ1-2|-
TGTGCCAGCAGCTTAGGAACCGGACAGAGTATCTATGGCTACACCTTC
CASSLGTGQSIYGYTF
>-|TRBV5-6|TRBJ1-5|-
TGTGCCAGCAGCTTAGCTTGGGGGCCCGATCAGCCCCAGCATTTT
CASSLAWGPDQPQHF
>TRBD2|TRBV4-2|TRBJ2-3|once
TGTGCCAGCAGCCAAGAAACTAGCGGCACAGATACGCAGTATTTT
CASSQETSGTDTQYF
>TRBD1|TRBV3-1/TRBV3-2|TRBJ2-3|-
TGTGCCAGCAGCCAAGTGTTACAGGGGTACACAGATACGCAGTATTTT
CASSQVLQGYTDTQYF
>-|TRBV5-1|TRBJ2-5|once
TGCGCCAGCAGTGGGAATAGCAGAGAGACCCAGTACTTC
CASSGNSRETQYF
>TRBD2|TRBV7-9|TRBJ2-3|-
TGTGCCAGCAGCTTAATGGGGACTAGCGGGGGAGATACGCAGTATTTT
CASSLMGTSGGDTQYF
>TRBD1|TRBV27|TRBJ2-1|-
TGTGCCAGCAGTCCTCCCGGGACAGGGTACAATGAGCAGTTCTTC
CASSPPGTGYNEQFF
>-|TRBV10-3|TRBJ2-5|once
TGTGCCATCAGGGCTGAGGGGGGGGTCCAAGAGACCCAGTACTTC
CAIRAEGGVQETQYF
>TRBD1|TRBV5-6|TRBJ1-2|-
TGTGCCAGCAGCTTCGGGACAGGGGGACCCGGCTACACCTTC
CASSFGTGGPGYTF
>-|TRBV24-1|TRBJ1-2|-
TGTGCCACCAGTGATTTAGTCTATGGCTACACCTTC
CATSDLVYGYTF
>-|TRBV5-1|TRBJ2-1|-
TGCGCCAGCAGCATAGCTCCAGGGTATGACAATGAGCAGTTCTTC
CASSIAPGYDNEQFF
>-|TRBV6-5|TRBJ1-5|-
TGTGCCAGCAGCGCAACAGGGATAAGCAATCAGCCCCAGCATTTT
CASSATGISNQPQHF
>TRBD2|TRBV9|TRBJ2-5|-
TGTGCCAGCAGCCCTAGCGGGGGGGCCTTAGGAGAGACCCAGTACTTC
CASSPSGGALGETQYF
>-|TRBV6-1|TRBJ1-3|-
TGTGCCAGCAGTGAGGAGACAGCTGGAAACACCATATATTTT
CASSEETAGNTIYF
>TRBD2|TRBV24-1|TRBJ2-1|-
TGTGCCACCAGTGATTCGTTAGCGGGAGGAGAATACAATGAGCAGTTCTTC
CATSDSLAGGEYNEQFF
>TRBD1|TRBV11-2|TRBJ2-7|-
TGTGCCAGCAGCTTAAAGGGGGCGTTCTACGAGCAGTACTTC
CASSLKGAFYEQYF
>TRBD1|TRBV9|TRBJ2-1|-
TGTGCCAGCAGCGGGACAGGGGACAATGAGCAGTTCTTC
CASSGTGDNEQFF
>TRBD2|TRBV7-9|TRBJ2-5|-
TGTGCCAGCAGCGGAGCGGGCGGGGGCCAAGAGACCCAGTACTTC
CASSGAGGGQETQYF
>-|TRBV3-1/TRBV3-2|TRBJ1-4|-
TGTGCCAGCAGTGCAAATGAAAAACTGTTTTTT
CASSANEKLFF
>-|TRBV4-1|TRBJ1-4|-
TGCGCCAGCAGCCATTTAATTGTGGACTTGGTAACCGCAACTAATGAAAAACTGTTTTTT
CASSHLIVDLVTATNEKLFF
>TRBD2|TRBV23-1|TRBJ2-3|-
TGCGCCAGCAACCATACTAGCGGGAACTTATCTAGCACAGATACGCAGTATTTT
CASNHTSGNLSSTDTQYF
>TRBD2|TRBV28|TRBJ2-5|-
TGTGCCAGCAGTTTATCGGCGGGAGGACGAGAGACCCAGTACTTC
CASSLSAGGRETQYF
>-|TRBV21-1|TRBJ2-2|few
TGTGCCAGCAGCAAAATGCGCCCAGTCCCCGGGGAGCTGTTTTTT
CASSKMRPVPGELFF
>TRBD1|TRBV10-3|TRBJ2-7|-
TGTGCCGCCCGGGACAGGGGCACCTACGAGCAGTACTTC
CAARDRGTYEQYF
>TRBD1|TRBV27|TRBJ1-2|-
TGTGCCAGCAGTCCCACAGGGGGGATCTATGGCTACACCTTC
CASSPTGGIYGYTF
>TRBD1|TRBV19|TRBJ2-6|-
TGTGCCAGTAGTCAGGACAGGGGCGGATCTGGGGCCAACGTCCTGACTTTC
CASSQDRGGSGANVLTF
>TRBD1|TRBV7-4|TRBJ1-5|-
TGTGCCAGCAGCTTACTGGGACAGGTGGAACAGCCCCAGCATTTT
CASSLLGQVEQPQHF
>-|TRBV11-1|TRBJ2-7|-
TGTGCCAGCAGCTTAGCGGCGGTCGAGCAGTACTTC
CASSLAAVEQYF
>-|TRBV6-5|TRBJ1-1|once
TGTGCCAGCAGTTACTCCAAGAACACTGAAGCTTTCTTT
CASSYSKNTEAFF
>-|TRBV7-9|TRBJ1-2|-
TGTGCCAGCAGCCCCCCAACGACTTATGGCTACACCTTC
CASSPPTTYGYTF
>TRBD1|TRBV27|TRBJ2-6|-
TGTGCCAGCAGTCAGCTACAGGGGTTTGGGGCCAACGTCCTGACTTTC
CASSQLQGFGANVLTF
>TRBD1|TRBV25-1|TRBJ2-1|-
TGTGCCAGCAGTGGACAGGGGTACTACAATGAGCAGTTCTTC
CASSGQGYYNEQFF
>TRBD1|TRBV9|TRBJ1-2|-
TGTGCCAGCAGCGTAGAAGGGACAGGGCACAACTATGGCTACACCTTC
CASSVEGTGHNYGYTF
>-|TRBV5-1|TRBJ2-7|-
TGCGCCAGCAGCTCCACAGGGGGGGACGAGCAGTACTTC
CASSSTGGDEQYF
>-|TRBV5-1|TRBJ1-4|-
TGCGCCAGCAGCAGGACAACTAATGAAAAACTGTTTTTT
CASSRTTNEKLFF
>-|TRBV28|TRBJ2-7|-
TGTGCCAGCAGTCTAGGTGTGATCGCCTACGAGCAGTACTTC
CASSLGVIAYEQYF
>TRBD2|TRBV9|TRBJ2-7|-
TGTGCCAGCAGCGAGGGGACTAGCGGGAGCACCGAGCAGTACTTC
CASSEGTSGSTEQYF
>TRBD1|TRBV7-2|TRBJ2-7|-
TGTGCCAGCAGCCTGGGGACAGCAAGCTCCTACGAGCAGTACTTC
CASSLGTASSYEQYF
>-|TRBV28|TRBJ1-5|-
TGTGCCAGCAGTTTATCGGGGCACAATCAGCCCCAGCATTTT
CASSLSGHNQPQHF
>-|TRBV12-3/TRBV12-4|TRBJ1-2|once
TGTGCCAGCACGCGATGGGGGGCTGGAGGCTACACCTTC
CASTRWGAGGYTF
>-|TRBV11-2|TRBJ2-2|-
TGTGCCAGCAGCTCAGGGAATAGAGGGGAGCTGTTTTTT
CASSSGNRGELFF
>-|TRBV6-5|TRBJ2-1|-
TGTGCCAGCAGACTTACGTGGGGCAGTGAGCAGTTCTTC
CASRLTWGSEQFF
>TRBD2|TRBV30|TRBJ2-2|-
TGTGCCTGGAGTACCCTACTAGCGGGGCCAGGTTCCGGGGAGCTGTTTTTT
CAWSTLLAGPGSGELFF
>-|TRBV27|TRBJ2-7|-
TGTGCCAGCAGCCGTTATCCCTACGAGCAGTACTTC
CASSRYPYEQYF
>TRBD2|TRBV2|TRBJ2-1|-
TGTGCCAGCAGTGTTAGCGGGACATACTACAATGAGCAGTTCTTC
CASSVSGTYYNEQFF